The clone carrying this T cell receptor beta chain was counted a single time. No antigen is known for it. The data originate from a study of neoadjuvant anti-PD-1 for oral cavity cancer. The repertoire was sequenced with immunoSEQ multiplex PCR; TCRdb's copy has only in-frame clones and lacks some. The sample carries more than 13,000 clones, approximately 73% recorded once. Time point specified: after neoadjuvant nivolumab, at surgical resection. These newly diagnosed stage II-IVA oral cavity squamous cell carcinoma patients had no prior systemic or radiation treatment. No culture or expansion preceded analysis of these blood cells. Study-wide findings and caveats: Treg/Th17 ratio rose with pretreatment blood and fell with post-treatment tumor TCRbeta clonality.

The origin of this receptor is a person between 40 and 80 years old with oral cavity squamous cell carcinoma. Source: PBMCs, taken after nivolumab (anti-PD-1) treatment.

The CDR3 spells CASSAHRGVNDEQYF. The CDR3 nucleotides are TGTGCCAGTAGCGCTCACAGGGGGGTTAACGACGAGCAGTACTTC. The chain uses TRBV19 and TRBJ2-7, with 8 bases identical to TRBD1. The length of the CDR3 is 15 residues. Losses at the gene ends were 6 bases for V and 5 bases for J; bases not matched to a gene: 12. Germline-derived CDR1 and CDR2 are LNHDA and SQIVND (reference sequence).